This T cell receptor (beta chain) was found in a study of T-cell memory formation after mild COVID-19. Study-wide results and caveats: A subset of responding clones appeared in pre-infection memory, suggesting cross-reactive memory joined. For contracting clones, CD4+ ones sat mainly in CM and EM, CD8+ in EMRA.

This clonotype was seen only a few times. As yet, its antigen is unknown. The CDR3 extends over 15 amino acids. Trimming shortened V by 0 bases and J by 6 bases, and 15 bases separated the two germline ends. CDR1 is DFQATT and CDR2 is SNEGSKA in the germline V gene (reference sequence). A 5'RACE reaction primed in the constant segment made cDNA libraries of TCR alpha and TCR beta, and these carried sample barcodes and UMIs. TCRdb re-derived calls from the 5' RACE reads in MiXCR, one entry per CDR3 protein. The profile shows about 410,000 distinct CDR3 sequences, around a quarter of them singletons. The chain employs TRBV20-1 and TRBJ2-1, with D perhaps given as TRBD1 or TRBD2 (5 bases each). Sequenced material: PBMCs or a T cell subset sorted from them (not recorded which). The receptor was isolated from an adult woman who had mild COVID-19 (a few samples of this study predate the infection). Cell type and time point are not known. CDR3 in DNA: TGCAGTGCTAGAGATCCGGGGCTAGACACCAATGAGCAGTTCTTC. The encoded protein is CSARDPGLDTNEQFF.